This TCR beta chain was observed in a study of cytomegalovirus exposure and HLA in healthy donors. Study-level points and caveats: Judged likely to be a sequencing artifact was a cluster of highly shared sequence variants. CMV serostatus was the sole immune exposure information available.

This clone was seen a handful of times. Its antigen remains unknown. V lost 5 bases and J lost 7, with 15 bases in between. The germline V gene has CDR1 MNHEY and CDR2 SVGAGI. The CDR3 consists of 15 residues. The PCR was carried out with 60 Vbeta primers and 13 Jbeta primers. Data came from immunoSEQ multiplex PCR; TCRdb stores just in-frame clones and leaves some out. The table shows approximately 52,000 clones, with 77% occurring only once. The TCR sequence derives from a female donor in good health and CMV-seronegative. Sample: PBMCs. The chain has TRBV6-5 and TRBJ1-6; D call uncertain. In nucleotides, the CDR3 is TGTGCCAGCAGTCCCTCCCGAGGAAGAAATTCACCCCTCCACTTT. Protein sequence: CASSPSRGRNSPLHF.